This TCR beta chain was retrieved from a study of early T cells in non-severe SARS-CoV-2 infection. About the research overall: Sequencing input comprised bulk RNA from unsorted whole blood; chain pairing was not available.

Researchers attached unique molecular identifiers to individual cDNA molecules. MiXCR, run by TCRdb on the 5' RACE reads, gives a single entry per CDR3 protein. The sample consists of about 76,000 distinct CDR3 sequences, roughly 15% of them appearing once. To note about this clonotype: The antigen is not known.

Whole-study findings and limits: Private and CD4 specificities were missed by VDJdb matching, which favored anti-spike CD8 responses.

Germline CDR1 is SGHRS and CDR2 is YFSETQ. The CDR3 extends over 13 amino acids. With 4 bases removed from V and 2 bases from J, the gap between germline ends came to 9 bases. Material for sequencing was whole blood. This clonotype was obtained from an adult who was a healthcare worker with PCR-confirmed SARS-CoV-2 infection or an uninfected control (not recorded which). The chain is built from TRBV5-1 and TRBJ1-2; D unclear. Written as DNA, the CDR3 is TGCGCCAGCAGCCAGGATCAAAACTATGGCTACACCTTC. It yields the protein CASSQDQNYGYTF.